The rows below give T cell receptor beta chains drawn from one sample of a study of early T cells in non-severe SARS-CoV-2 infection. TCRdb reprocessed the 5' RACE reads with MiXCR, giving one entry per CDR3 protein. The table shows tens of thousands of distinct CDR3 sequences, with 10% occurring only once. The sample consisted of whole blood. These receptors came from an adult who was a healthcare worker with PCR-confirmed SARS-CoV-2 infection or an uninfected control (not recorded which). Each CDR3 is given with its conserved first and last residue.

TRBJ1-1 | TRBV13 | CASSSAGTGQAFF
TRBJ2-4 | TRBV11-2 | CASSFEENIQYF
TRBJ2-3 | TRBV5-1 | CASSLVPSSTDMQYF
TRBJ2-7 | TRBV7-2 | CASSLAGGPYEQYF
TRBJ2-7 | TRBV5-4 | CASSRAGTSGTLDEQYF
TRBJ1-3 | TRBV11-3 | CASCSSGNTIYF
TRBJ2-4 | TRBV15 | CATSRVQGNIQYF
TRBJ2-7 | TRBV7-9 | CASSPPYF
TRBJ2-1 | TRBV30 | CAWSGSVTYNEQFF
TRBJ1-4 | TRBV7-2 | CASSPGGRLGEKLFF
TRBJ2-7 | TRBV28 | CASSFRGSYEQYF
TRBJ2-1 | TRBV3-1 | CASSRVARPSDEQFF
TRBJ2-5 | TRBV29-1 | CSVADWEGAQYF
TRBJ2-3 | TRBV15 | CATSRYGTDTQYF
TRBJ2-2 | TRBV7-3 | CASSLTGAALNTGELFF
TRBJ2-6 | TRBV11-3 | CASSLGTGPLSGANVLTF
TRBJ2-3 | TRBV10-3 | CAHRGQGEDTQYF
TRBJ2-1 | TRBV30 | CAWSPLTIYNEQFF
TRBJ2-2 | TRBV11-2 | CASSWGLAGNTGELFF